This TCR beta chain is from a study of beta chain features in type 1 diabetes. This clone was picked up many times. The entirety of the isolated RNA underwent reverse transcription, so expressed TCRB transcripts were sequenced. Produced via immunoSEQ multiplex PCR; TCRdb's table is partial and in-frame only. The sample carries about 620,000 clones, around 15% recorded once. CDR3 length: 13 amino acids. CDR1 is ENHRY and CDR2 is SYGVKD in the germline V gene. V was clipped by 4 bases and J by 3 bases; unmatched bases: 0. The chain combines TRBV10-3 with TRBJ2-5; 9 positions agree with TRBD1. The sequenced material came from naive CD4+ T cells from blood. The TCR comes from a young man in good health. CDR3 sequence reads: CAISGTGEETQYF. CDR3 coding DNA: TGTGCCATCAGTGGGACAGGGGAAGAGACCCAGTACTTC.